Listed below are T cell receptor beta chains from one sample, sequenced in a study of blood T cells in healthy people across ages. From the 5' RACE reads, TCRdb called clonotypes with MiXCR, one entry per CDR3 protein. The sample has 1.5 million to 2 million distinct CDR3 sequences, more than 35% seen once. Material: blood. These receptor sequences come from a human donor in good health. Each CDR3 is given with its conserved first and last residue. The D gene is left open where the match is weak. Clone size is shown for a subset of rows, as once, few, many or a class of expanded clone.

size	V	J	D	DNA	CDR3
few	TRBV12-3/TRBV12-4	TRBJ1-2	.	TGTGCCAGCAGTCAAGGGAACAGGGTCTATGGCTACACCTTC	CASSQGNRVYGYTF
few	TRBV9	TRBJ2-1	.	TGTGCCAGCAGCCTACAGGGGAGGAAGAATGAGCAGTTCTTC	CASSLQGRKNEQFF
once	TRBV9	TRBJ2-7	.	TGTGCCAGCAGCGTAGGGGGCAGGGTAATAAACGAGCAGTACTTC	CASSVGGRVINEQYF
.	TRBV12-3/TRBV12-4	TRBJ2-3	.	TGTGCCAGCAGTTTTATACAGTTCGGAGATACGCAGTATTTT	CASSFIQFGDTQYF
.	TRBV12-3/TRBV12-4	TRBJ1-2	.	TGTGCCAGCAGTTTACCCGGTCAGGGTAATAACTATGGCTACACCTTC	CASSLPGQGNNYGYTF
.	TRBV11-3	TRBJ2-2	TRBD1	TGTGCCAGCAGCCGCCGGGACAGCACCGGGGAGCTGTTTTTT	CASSRRDSTGELFF
once	TRBV9	TRBJ2-3	TRBD2	TGTGCCAGCAGCCCCCGGACTAGCGGGGGGTTCACAGATACGCAGTATTTT	CASSPRTSGGFTDTQYF
once	TRBV5-1	TRBJ2-7	.	TGCGCCAGCAGCTTGGAAATATCTTACTCCTACGAGCAGTACTTC	CASSLEISYSYEQYF
.	TRBV20-1	TRBJ2-3	TRBD2	TGCAGTGCTAGCTCTGGACTAGCGGGGGGCCTAGATACGCAGTATTTT	CSASSGLAGGLDTQYF
.	TRBV10-3	TRBJ2-7	TRBD2	TGTGCCATCAGTGCTACCTTCGCGGGGGGGAACTACGAGCAGTACTTC	CAISATFAGGNYEQYF
.	TRBV7-8	TRBJ2-5	TRBD1	TGTGCCAGCACGACAGGGGTAGAAGAGACCCAGTACTTC	CASTTGVEETQYF
.	TRBV20-1	TRBJ2-1	TRBD2	TGCAGTGCCCAGGGGAGTGGCGGGGGGGCGGAGCAGTTCTTC	CSAQGSGGGAEQFF
.	TRBV15	TRBJ2-5	TRBD2	TGTGCCACCAGCACTCGACTAGCGGCCATGTACCAAGAGACCCAGTACTTC	CATSTRLAAMYQETQYF
.	TRBV10-3	TRBJ2-1	.	TGTGCCATCAGTGCTAGCCTCGGCAATGAGCAGTTCTTC	CAISASLGNEQFF
.	TRBV7-2	TRBJ2-7	.	TGTGCCAGCAGCTTTGGCGGGGCTCTCTACGAGCAGTACTTC	CASSFGGALYEQYF
.	TRBV27	TRBJ2-7	TRBD1	TGTGCCAGCAGTTCCAGCCCGACAGGGATTCCCTACGAGCAGTACTTC	CASSSSPTGIPYEQYF
.	TRBV20-1	TRBJ2-3	TRBD2	TGCAGTGCTGGGGGAGGGTTACCTAGCACAGATACGCAGTATTTT	CSAGGGLPSTDTQYF
few	TRBV4-2	TRBJ2-1	.	TGTGCCAGCAGCCCCCAGGGGGGTGGGCAGTTCTTC	CASSPQGGGQFF